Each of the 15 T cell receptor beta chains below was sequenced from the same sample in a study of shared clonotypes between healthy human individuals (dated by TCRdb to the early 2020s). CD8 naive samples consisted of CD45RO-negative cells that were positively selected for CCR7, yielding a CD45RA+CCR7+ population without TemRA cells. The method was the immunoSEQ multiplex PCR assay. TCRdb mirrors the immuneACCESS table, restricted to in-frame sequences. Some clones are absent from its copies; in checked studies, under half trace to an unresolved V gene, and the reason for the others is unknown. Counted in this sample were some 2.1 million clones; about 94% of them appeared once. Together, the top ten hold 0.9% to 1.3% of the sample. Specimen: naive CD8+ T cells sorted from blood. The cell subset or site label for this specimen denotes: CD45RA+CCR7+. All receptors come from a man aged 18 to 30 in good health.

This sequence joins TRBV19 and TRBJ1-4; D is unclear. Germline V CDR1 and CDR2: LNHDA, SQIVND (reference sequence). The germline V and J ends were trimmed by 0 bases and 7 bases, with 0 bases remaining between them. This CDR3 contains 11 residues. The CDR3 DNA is TGTGCCAGTAGTATAGATGAAAAACTGTTTTTT. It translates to CASSIDEKLFF.

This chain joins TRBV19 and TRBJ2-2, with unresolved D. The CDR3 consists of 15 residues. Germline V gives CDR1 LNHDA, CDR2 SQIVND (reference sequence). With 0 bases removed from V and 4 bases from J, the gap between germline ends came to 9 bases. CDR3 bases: TGTGCCAGTAGTATAGATCACAGCCGCACCGGGGAGCTGTTTTTT. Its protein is CASSIDHSRTGELFF. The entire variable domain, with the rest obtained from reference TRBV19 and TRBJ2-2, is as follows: DGGITQSPKYLFRKEGQNVTLSCEQNLNHDAMYWYRQDPGQGLRLIYYSQIVNDFQKGDIAEGYSVSREKKESFPLTVTSAQKNPTAFYLCASSIDHSRTGELFFGEGSRLTVL.

CDR3 protein: CASSLSTGADEQFF. CDR3 nucleotides: TGTGCCAGCAGTTTATCCACAGGGGCCGATGAGCAGTTCTTC. The chain recombines TRBV27 with TRBJ2-1, with 7 bases that match TRBD1. The V gene end was trimmed by 0 bases and the J gene end by 8 bases; junction bases not matched to a gene: 4. Germline assignment: CDR1 MNHEY and CDR2 SMNVEV (reference sequence). The CDR3 has 14 amino acids.

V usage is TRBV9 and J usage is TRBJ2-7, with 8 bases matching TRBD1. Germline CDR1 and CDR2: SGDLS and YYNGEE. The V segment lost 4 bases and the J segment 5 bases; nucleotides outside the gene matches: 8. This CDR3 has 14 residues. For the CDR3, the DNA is TGTGCCAGCAGCTTGGACAGGGATATCGACGAGCAGTACTTC. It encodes CASSLDRDIDEQYF.

The chain's CDR3 is CAISESNNGGPRGETQYF. CDR3 nucleotide sequence: TGTGCCATCAGTGAGTCGAATAATGGCGGCCCGAGAGGAGAGACCCAGTACTTC. The chain is built from TRBV10-3 and TRBJ2-5, with D hard to call. Germline CDR1 and CDR2: ENHRY and SYGVKD. The CDR3 runs to 18 residues. V lost 0 bases, J lost 4 bases, and 21 bases lay in between.

The CDR3 loop is CASNPGGGSSGEQYF. The CDR3 DNA is TGTGCCAGCAATCCCGGTGGGGGGTCATCGGGCGAGCAGTACTTC. The rearrangement uses TRBV27 and TRBJ2-7, with D possibly being TRBD2 (6 bases). This CDR3 is 15 amino acids long. Per germline, CDR1 MNHEY and CDR2 SMNVEV (reference sequence). With 7 bases removed from V and 6 bases from J, the gap between germline ends came to 22 bases.

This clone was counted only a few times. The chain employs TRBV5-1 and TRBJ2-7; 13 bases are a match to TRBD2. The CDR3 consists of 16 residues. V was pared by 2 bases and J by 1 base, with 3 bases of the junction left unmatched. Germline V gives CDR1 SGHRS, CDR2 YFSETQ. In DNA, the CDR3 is TGCGCCAGCAGCTTATGGACTAGCGGGGGTTCCTACGAGCAGTACTTC. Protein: CASSLWTSGGSYEQYF.

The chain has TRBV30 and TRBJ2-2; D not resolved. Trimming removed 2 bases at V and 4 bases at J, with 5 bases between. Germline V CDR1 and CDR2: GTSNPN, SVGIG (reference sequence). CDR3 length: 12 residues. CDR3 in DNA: TGTGCCTGGAGTTGGCGCACCGGGGAGCTGTTTTTT. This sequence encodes CAWSWRTGELFF.

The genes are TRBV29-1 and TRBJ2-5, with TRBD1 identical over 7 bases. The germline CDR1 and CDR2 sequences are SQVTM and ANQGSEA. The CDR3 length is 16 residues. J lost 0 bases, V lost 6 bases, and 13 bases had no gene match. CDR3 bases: TGCAGCGTAGGGGTGGGGACAGAGACCTACCAAGAGACCCAGTACTTC. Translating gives CSVGVGTETYQETQYF.

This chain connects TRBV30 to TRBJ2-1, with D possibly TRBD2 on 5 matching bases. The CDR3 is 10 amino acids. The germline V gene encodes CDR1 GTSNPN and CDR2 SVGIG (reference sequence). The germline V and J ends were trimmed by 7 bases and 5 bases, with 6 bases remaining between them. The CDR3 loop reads CASGNNEQFF. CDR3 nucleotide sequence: TGTGCCTCCGGGAACAATGAGCAGTTCTTC.

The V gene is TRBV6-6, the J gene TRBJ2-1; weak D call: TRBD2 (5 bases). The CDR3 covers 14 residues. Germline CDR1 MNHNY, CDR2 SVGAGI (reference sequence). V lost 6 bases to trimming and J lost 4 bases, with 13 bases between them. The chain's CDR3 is CASRLGLAYNEQFF. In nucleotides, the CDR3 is TGTGCCAGCAGACTAGGCCTGGCGTACAATGAGCAGTTCTTC.

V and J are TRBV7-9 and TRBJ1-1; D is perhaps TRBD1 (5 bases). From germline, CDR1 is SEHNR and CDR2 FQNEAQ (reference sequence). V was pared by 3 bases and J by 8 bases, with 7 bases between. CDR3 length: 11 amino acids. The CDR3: CASSLGEEAFF. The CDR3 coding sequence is TGTGCCAGCAGCTTGGGGGAGGAAGCTTTCTTT.

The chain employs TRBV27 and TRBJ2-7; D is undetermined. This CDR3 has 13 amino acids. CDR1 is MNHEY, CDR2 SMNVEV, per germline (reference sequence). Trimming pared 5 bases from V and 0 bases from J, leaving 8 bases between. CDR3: CASSAPLSYEQYF. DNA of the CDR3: TGTGCCAGCAGTGCACCTCTCTCCTACGAGCAGTACTTC.

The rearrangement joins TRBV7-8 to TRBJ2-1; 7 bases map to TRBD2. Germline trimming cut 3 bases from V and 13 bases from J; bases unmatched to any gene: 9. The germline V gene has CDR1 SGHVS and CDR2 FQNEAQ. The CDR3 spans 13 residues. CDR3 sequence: CASSFYAGTNQFF. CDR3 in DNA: TGTGCCAGCAGCTTTTATGCCGGGACTAACCAGTTCTTC.

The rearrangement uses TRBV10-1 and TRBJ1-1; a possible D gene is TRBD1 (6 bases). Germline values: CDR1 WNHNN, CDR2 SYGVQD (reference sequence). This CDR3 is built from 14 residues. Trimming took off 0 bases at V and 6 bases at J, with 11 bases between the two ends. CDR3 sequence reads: CASSESGGTAEAFF. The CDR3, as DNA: TGCGCCAGCAGTGAGTCTGGGGGCACCGCTGAAGCTTTCTTT.